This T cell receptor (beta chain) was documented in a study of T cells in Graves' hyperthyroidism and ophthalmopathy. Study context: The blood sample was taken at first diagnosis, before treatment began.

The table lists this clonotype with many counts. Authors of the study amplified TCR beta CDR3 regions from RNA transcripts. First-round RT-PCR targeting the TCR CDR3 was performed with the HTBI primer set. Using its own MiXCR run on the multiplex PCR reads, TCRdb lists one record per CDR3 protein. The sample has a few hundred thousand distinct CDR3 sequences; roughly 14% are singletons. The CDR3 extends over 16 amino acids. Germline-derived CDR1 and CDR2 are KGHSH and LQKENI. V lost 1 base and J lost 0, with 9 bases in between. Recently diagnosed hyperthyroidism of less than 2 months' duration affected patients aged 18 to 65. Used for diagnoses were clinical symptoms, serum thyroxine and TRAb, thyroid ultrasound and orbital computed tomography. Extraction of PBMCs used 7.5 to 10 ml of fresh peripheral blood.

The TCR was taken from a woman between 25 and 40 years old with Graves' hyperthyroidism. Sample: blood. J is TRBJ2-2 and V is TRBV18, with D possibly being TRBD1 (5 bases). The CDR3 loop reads CASSPRAGTNTGELFF. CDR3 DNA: TGTGCCAGCTCACCACGGGCAGGGACGAACACCGGGGAGCTGTTTTTT.